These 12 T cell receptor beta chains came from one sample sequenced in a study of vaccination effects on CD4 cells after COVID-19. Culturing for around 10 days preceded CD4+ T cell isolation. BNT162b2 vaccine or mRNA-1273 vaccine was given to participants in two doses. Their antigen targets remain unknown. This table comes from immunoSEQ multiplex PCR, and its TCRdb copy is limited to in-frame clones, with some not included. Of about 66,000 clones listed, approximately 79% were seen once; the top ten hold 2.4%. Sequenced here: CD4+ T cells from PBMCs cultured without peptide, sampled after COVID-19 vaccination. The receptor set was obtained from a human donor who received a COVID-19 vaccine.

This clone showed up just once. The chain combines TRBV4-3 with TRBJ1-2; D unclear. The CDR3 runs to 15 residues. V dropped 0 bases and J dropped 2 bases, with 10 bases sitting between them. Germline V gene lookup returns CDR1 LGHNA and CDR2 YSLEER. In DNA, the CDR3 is TGCGCCAGCAGCCAAGATACGATGCTGAACTATGGCTACACCTTC. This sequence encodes CASSQDTMLNYGYTF.

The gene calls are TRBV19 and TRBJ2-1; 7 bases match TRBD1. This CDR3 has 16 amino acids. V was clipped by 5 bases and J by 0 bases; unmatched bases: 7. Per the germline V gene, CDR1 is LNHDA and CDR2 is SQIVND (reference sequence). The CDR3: CASSYPPGGSYNEQFF. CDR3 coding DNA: TGTGCCAGTAGTTACCCTCCAGGGGGCTCCTACAATGAGCAGTTCTTC.

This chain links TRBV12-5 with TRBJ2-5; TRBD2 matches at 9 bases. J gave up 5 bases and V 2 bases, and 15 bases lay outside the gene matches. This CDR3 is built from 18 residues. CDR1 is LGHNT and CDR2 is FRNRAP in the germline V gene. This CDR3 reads CASGLITDGTSRGETQYF. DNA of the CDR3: TGTGCTAGTGGTTTGATAACAGACGGGACTAGCCGGGGGGAGACCCAGTACTTC.

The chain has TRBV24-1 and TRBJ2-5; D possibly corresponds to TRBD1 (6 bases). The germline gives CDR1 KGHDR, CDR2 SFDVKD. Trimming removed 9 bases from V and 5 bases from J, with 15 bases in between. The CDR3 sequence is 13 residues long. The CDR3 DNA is TGTGCCACCTCCCAGGGGTCGGGGGAGACCCAGTACTTC. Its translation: CATSQGSGETQYF.

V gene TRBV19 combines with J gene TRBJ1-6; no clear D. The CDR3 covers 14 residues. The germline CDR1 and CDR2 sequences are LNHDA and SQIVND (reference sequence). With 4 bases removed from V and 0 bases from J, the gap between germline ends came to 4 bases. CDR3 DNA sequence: TGTGCCAGTAGTACCAGCTCCTATAATTCACCCCTCCACTTT. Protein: CASSTSSYNSPLHF.

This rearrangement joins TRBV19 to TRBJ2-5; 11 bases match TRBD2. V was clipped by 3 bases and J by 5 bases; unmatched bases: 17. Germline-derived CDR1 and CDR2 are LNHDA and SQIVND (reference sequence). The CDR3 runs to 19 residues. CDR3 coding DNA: TGTGCCAGTAGTATTACGGGAGGGATAGCGGGGGGGCGTTGGGAGACCCAGTACTTC. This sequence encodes CASSITGGIAGGRWETQYF.

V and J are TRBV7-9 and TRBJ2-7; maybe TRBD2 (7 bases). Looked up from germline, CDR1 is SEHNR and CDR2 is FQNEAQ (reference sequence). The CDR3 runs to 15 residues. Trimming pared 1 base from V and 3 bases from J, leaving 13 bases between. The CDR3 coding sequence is TGTGCCAGCAGCTTAGGGGCGGGGGCCCTCTACGAGCAGTACGTC. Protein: CASSLGAGALYEQYV.

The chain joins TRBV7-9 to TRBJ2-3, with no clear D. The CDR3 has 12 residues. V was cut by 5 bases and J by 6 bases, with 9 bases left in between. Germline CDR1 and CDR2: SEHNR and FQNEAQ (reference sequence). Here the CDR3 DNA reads TGTGCCAGCAGCCCTATACCGGATACGCAGTATTTT. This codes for CASSPIPDTQYF.

The CDR3 protein is CASSPSNPTGANEKLFF. CDR3 coding DNA: TGTGCCAGCAGCCCATCCAACCCGACAGGGGCTAATGAAAAACTGTTTTTT. The V gene is TRBV7-8, the J gene TRBJ1-4, with TRBD1 matching 8 bases. The CDR3 totals 17 residues. Germline loops: CDR1 SGHVS, CDR2 FQNEAQ. The V and J ends lost 5 bases and 3 bases, in that order; junction bases with no gene match: 11.

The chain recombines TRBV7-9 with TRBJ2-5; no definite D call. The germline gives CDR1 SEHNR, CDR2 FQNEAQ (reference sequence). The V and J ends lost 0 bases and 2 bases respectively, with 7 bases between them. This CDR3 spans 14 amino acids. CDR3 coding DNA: TGTGCCAGCAGCTTAGCATATGGGCAAGAGACCCAGTACTTC. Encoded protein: CASSLAYGQETQYF.

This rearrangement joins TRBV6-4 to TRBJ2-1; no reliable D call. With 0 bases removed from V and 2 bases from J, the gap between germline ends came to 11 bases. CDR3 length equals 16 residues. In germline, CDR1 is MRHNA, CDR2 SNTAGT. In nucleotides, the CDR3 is TGTGCCAGCAGTGACTCGCCGGTTAGTCCCTACAATGAGCAGTTCTTC. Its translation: CASSDSPVSPYNEQFF.

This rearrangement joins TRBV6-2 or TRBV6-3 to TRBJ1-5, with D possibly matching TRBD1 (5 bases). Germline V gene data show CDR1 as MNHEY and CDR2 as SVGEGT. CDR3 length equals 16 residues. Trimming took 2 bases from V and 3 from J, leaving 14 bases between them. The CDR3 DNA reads TGTGCCAGCAGTTACGAGGGGAGGGGCACCAATCAGCCCCAGCATTTT. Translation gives CASSYEGRGTNQPQHF.